This paragraph covers one T cell receptor (beta chain) sequence. TCRdb reanalyzed the 5' RACE reads and collapses them to one entry per CDR3 protein, without DNA. The sample's table shows approximately 460,000 distinct CDR3 sequences. The CDR3 loop spans 16 amino acids. Per the germline V gene, CDR1 is LNHNV and CDR2 is YYDKDF (reference sequence). The data originate from a study of T cells expressing NK-cell markers. Study-wide background: In sorted CD3+CD56+NKG2C+, CD3+CD56+NKG2C- and CD3+CD56-NKG2C+ T cells, TCR beta repertoires were obtained.

Input material: blood T cells: a sorted CD56 or NKG2C T cell subset, CD4+ or CD8+ T cells, or bulk PBMC T cells (not recorded which). This receptor was obtained from a woman between 18 and 69 years old in good health. The rearrangement uses TRBV15 and TRBJ2-2. CDR3 loop: CATSRADTANTGELFF.